This passage covers 29 T cell receptor beta chains from one sample sequenced in a study of Graves' ophthalmopathy and Graves' hyperthyroidism. Amplification targeted the TCR beta CDR3 regions, with RNA transcripts as the source material. HTBI primers were used in a first-round RT-PCR, which preceded a second-round multiplex PCR. Each CDR3 protein gets one entry after TCRdb re-called the multiplex PCR reads with MiXCR. The table includes hundreds of thousands of distinct CDR3 sequences, 40% detected once. The sample comprised peripheral blood. These receptors all come from an adult man with Graves' ophthalmopathy.

This clonotype was seen only a few times. The genes are TRBV12-3 or TRBV12-4 and TRBJ1-1; D not certain. CDR3 length: 13 residues. V lost 6 bases and J lost 3, with 11 bases in between. The CDR3 DNA reads TGTGCCAGCAGCCCCGACCGGTACACTGAAGCTTTCTTT. Amino acid sequence: CASSPDRYTEAFF.

The gene calls are TRBV27 and TRBJ1-1; TRBD1 matches at 7 bases. CDR3 length: 13 residues. With V trimmed by 0 bases and J by 11 bases, 6 bases remained unmatched. Germline V lookup: CDR1 MNHEY, CDR2 SMNVEV (reference sequence). In DNA form, the CDR3 reads TGTGCCAGCAGTTTATCGGAGGGGGCTAGGGCTTTCTTT. Its protein product is CASSLSEGARAFF.

In its sample, this clonotype was seen many times. The CDR3 DNA is TGTGCCAGCAGCAATGGACTAGTCGATCAGCCCCAGCATTTT. Its translation: CASSNGLVDQPQHF. The chain has TRBV12-3 or TRBV12-4 and TRBJ1-5; D gene ambiguous. The CDR3 contains 14 residues. The V end was cut by 6 bases, the J end by 5 bases, with 14 bases between.

V usage is TRBV11-1 and J usage is TRBJ1-1; TRBD1 matches at 7 bases. Germline trimming cut 3 bases from V and 0 bases from J; bases unmatched to any gene: 4. From germline, CDR1 is SGHAT and CDR2 FQDESV (reference sequence). The CDR3 is 15 residues long. For the CDR3, the DNA is TGTGCCAGCAGCTTGGGGACAGAGATGAACACTGAAGCTTTCTTT. It translates to CASSLGTEMNTEAFF.

The chain carries TRBV7-6 and TRBJ2-7, with 8 bases identical to TRBD1. V lost 5 bases, J lost 2 bases, and 11 bases stayed unmatched. The CDR3 has 16 amino acids. Germline CDR1 reads SGHVS; CDR2 reads FNYEAQ. CDR3 DNA sequence: TGTGCCAGCAGCCCGGGCCCCGGGACAGGAACCTACGAGCAGTACTTC. This translates into CASSPGPGTGTYEQYF. The full variable domain, rest sourced from reference TRBV7-6 and TRBJ2-7, is GAGVSQSPRYKVTKRGQDVALRCDPISGHVSLYWYRQALGQGPEFLTYFNYEAQQDKSGLPNDRFSAERPEGSISTLTIQRTEQRDSAMYRCASSPGPGTGTYEQYFGPGTRLTVT.

This clonotype was detected only a few times. The genes are TRBV2 and TRBJ2-3; 8 bases agree with TRBD1. The V gene end was trimmed by 8 bases and the J gene end by 1 base; junction bases not matched to a gene: 8. CDR1 and CDR2 from the germline V gene are SNHLY and FYNNEI. The CDR3 has 15 residues. CDR3 DNA: TGTGCCAGCCTAGGGACAGGCGGTGGCACAGATACGCAGTATTTT. As protein: CASLGTGGGTDTQYF.

This rearrangement joins TRBV11-1 to TRBJ2-5; TRBD1 agrees at 9 bases. J gave up 5 bases and V 3 bases, and 7 bases lay outside the gene matches. The germline V gene has CDR1 SGHAT and CDR2 FQDESV (reference sequence). The CDR3 runs to 15 residues. The CDR3 sequence is CASSLTGGSRETQYF. For the CDR3, the DNA is TGTGCCAGCAGCTTGACAGGGGGTAGTAGGGAGACCCAGTACTTC.

CDR3 in amino acids: CASSFGEINQPQHF. The CDR3 coding sequence is TGTGCCAGCAGTTTTGGGGAGATCAATCAGCCCCAGCATTTT. This sequence joins TRBV25-1 and TRBJ1-5, with unresolved D. This CDR3 spans 14 amino acids. From germline, CDR1 is MGHDK and CDR2 SYGVNS. V was shortened by 5 bases and J by 3 bases, with 11 bases between the two germline ends.

This clonotype occurred many times. The chain uses TRBV2 and TRBJ1-2; D uncertain. The CDR3 extends over 16 amino acids. Germline V CDR1 and CDR2: SNHLY, FYNNEI. Between the trimmed V and J ends, which lost 6 bases and 1 base, there was a span of 18 bases. DNA of the CDR3: TGTGCCAGCAGGAAGACCACCGCGCAGGTTAACTATGGCTACACCTTC. Residues: CASRKTTAQVNYGYTF.

This clonotype was counted only a few times. The chain is built from TRBV29-1 and TRBJ2-5; TRBD1 aligns across 8 bases. This CDR3 has 13 residues. CDR1 and CDR2 (germline): SQVTM, ANQGSEA. Losses at the gene ends were 7 bases for V and 4 bases for J; bases not matched to a gene: 8. The CDR3 nucleotides are TGCAGCGCCCTGACAGGGGCGAGAGAGACCCAGTACTTC. The encoded protein is CSALTGARETQYF.

The genes are TRBV10-3 and TRBJ2-7; D perhaps matches TRBD1 (6 bases). Looked up from germline, CDR1 is ENHRY and CDR2 is SYGVKD. Trimming left V 10 bases short and J 4 bases short, with 17 bases between. CDR3 length: 13 amino acids. In DNA, the CDR3 is TGTGCCAGCAGGTCACAGGGTCCGTACGAGCAGTACTTC. Translating it yields CASRSQGPYEQYF.

The CDR3 bases are TGTGCCATCAGGGGACTAGCAGGGCCTGGAAACACCATATATTTT. Its protein product is CAIRGLAGPGNTIYF. The chain couples TRBV10-3 to TRBJ1-3, with a weak D call TRBD1 (5 bases). V dropped 6 bases and J dropped 2 bases, with 14 bases sitting between them. The CDR3 has 15 residues. Looked up from germline, CDR1 is ENHRY and CDR2 is SYGVKD.

The chain joins TRBV10-3 to TRBJ2-5; 10 bases are shared with TRBD2. Germline V CDR1 and CDR2: ENHRY, SYGVKD. CDR3 size: 14 residues. J gave up 4 bases and V 5 bases, and 4 bases lay outside the gene matches. CDR3 in DNA: TGTGCCATCAGTAGCGGGAGGGCCGGAGAGACCCAGTACTTC. Encoded protein: CAISSGRAGETQYF.

This clonotype was seen ten or more times. The chain employs TRBV2 and TRBJ2-6; TRBD1 matches 9 bases. This CDR3 contains 16 residues. The V segment lost 8 bases and the J segment 0 bases; nucleotides outside the gene matches: 5. Germline lookup yields CDR1 SNHLY and CDR2 FYNNEI. The CDR3: CASGRDRDSGANVLTF. The CDR3, as DNA: TGTGCCAGCGGCCGGGACAGGGACTCTGGGGCCAACGTCCTGACTTTC.

This clonotype was detected many times. This chain connects TRBV7-6 to TRBJ2-7; D not resolved. This CDR3 has 15 residues. The V gene lost 1 base and the J gene lost 2 bases, with 12 bases spanning the gap. Germline lookup yields CDR1 SGHVS and CDR2 FNYEAQ. The CDR3 DNA reads as TGTGCCAGCAGCTTAGGGCCCGCAGCAACCTACGAGCAGTACTTC. Translation gives CASSLGPAATYEQYF. Variable domain in full (rest from reference TRBV7-6 and TRBJ2-7): GAGVSQSPRYKVTKRGQDVALRCDPISGHVSLYWYRQALGQGPEFLTYFNYEAQQDKSGLPNDRFSAERPEGSISTLTIQRTEQRDSAMYRCASSLGPAATYEQYFGPGTRLTVT.

This clonotype has only a few counts. The chain couples TRBV10-3 to TRBJ1-2; TRBD1 agrees at 9 bases. With V trimmed by 10 bases and J by 6 bases, 12 bases remained unmatched. This CDR3 is 14 amino acids long. Germline V lookup: CDR1 ENHRY, CDR2 SYGVKD. The chain's CDR3 is CASSRTGEGDGYTF. Here the CDR3 DNA reads TGTGCCAGCAGCCGGACAGGGGAGGGAGATGGCTACACCTTC.

The chain has TRBV2 and TRBJ1-2; 8 bases line up with TRBD1. The germline gives CDR1 SNHLY, CDR2 FYNNEI. Trimming took 6 bases from V and 4 from J; bases not matched to a gene: 10. The CDR3 is made up of 15 amino acids. This chain's CDR3 is CASRHGTGKIYGYTF. DNA of the CDR3: TGTGCCAGCAGGCATGGGACAGGCAAGATCTATGGCTACACCTTC.

The J gene is TRBJ2-5, the V gene TRBV20-1; possible D gene TRBD2, 6 bases. The ends were cut back, 5 bases at V and 5 bases at J, with 24 bases in the middle. The CDR3 is made up of 16 amino acids. Per the germline V gene, CDR1 is DFQATT and CDR2 is SNEGSKA (reference sequence). CDR3 DNA sequence: TGCAGTGCTCCCTGGGGAGTTGGCGGGCGGGGCGAGACCCAGTACTTC. Encoded protein: CSAPWGVGGRGETQYF.

This clonotype was detected many times. The chain is built from TRBV25-1 and TRBJ1-1; 11 bases align to TRBD1. The CDR3 runs to 15 residues. Germline V gene data show CDR1 as MGHDK and CDR2 as SYGVNS. Trimming took 4 bases from V and 0 from J; bases not matched to a gene: 1. The chain's CDR3 is CASSGDRGMNTEAFF. DNA of the CDR3: TGTGCCAGCAGTGGGGACAGGGGGATGAACACTGAAGCTTTCTTT.

The V and J genes are TRBV25-1 and TRBJ1-3; D remains unclear. Germline V gene sequence: CDR1 MGHDK, CDR2 SYGVNS. The V and J ends lost 8 bases and 2 bases respectively, with 22 bases between them. The CDR3 is 17 amino acids. CDR3 sequence reads: CASCKKGRAPPGNTIYF. CDR3 sequence (DNA): TGTGCCAGCTGCAAAAAAGGGAGGGCTCCTCCTGGAAACACCATATATTTT. The full variable domain, its missing parts supplied by reference TRBV25-1 and TRBJ1-3, is EADIYQTPRYLVIGTGKKITLECSQTMGHDKMYWYQQDPGMELHLIHYSYGVNSTEKGDLSSESTVSRIRTEHFPLTLESARPSHTSQYLCASCKKGRAPPGNTIYFGEGSWLTVV.

With regard to this clonotype: Mismatch with germline at one junction end may stem from a read error. This chain uses TRBV14 with TRBJ2-3, with 11 bases lining up with TRBD2. Germline loops: CDR1 SGHDN, CDR2 FVKESK. The CDR3 has 15 residues. CDR3 bases: TGTGCCAGCGGCCAAGAAACTAGCGGGGGAGATACGCAGTATTTT. Its translation is CASGQETSGGDTQYF.

In its sample, this clonotype was seen a few times. The V gene is TRBV4-1, the J gene TRBJ2-5; D is unresolved. The germline V gene encodes CDR1 MGHRA and CDR2 YSYEKL. V lost 1 base and J lost 4, with 10 bases in between. This CDR3 spans 14 amino acids. In nucleotides, the CDR3 is TGCGCCAGCAGCCAAGTGGACGGCAGAGAGACCCAGTACTTC. This translates into CASSQVDGRETQYF.

This clonotype was seen a few times. The rearrangement links TRBV25-1 to TRBJ2-2, with a possible D match to TRBD2 (5 bases). Trimming cost V 5 bases and J 5 bases, with 12 bases left between them. The CDR3 sequence is 14 residues long. The germline CDR1 and CDR2 sequences are MGHDK and SYGVNS. CDR3 sequence (DNA): TGTGCCAGCAGTTACTCGAGGGCGACCGGGGAGCTGTTTTTT. Protein: CASSYSRATGELFF.

This clonotype was observed a handful of times. The V gene is TRBV25-1, the J gene TRBJ1-1; D gene uncertain. Germline loops: CDR1 MGHDK, CDR2 SYGVNS. The V end lost 5 bases, the J end lost 9 bases, and 13 bases lay between the germline ends. The CDR3 is 12 amino acids. The CDR3 is CASSRGGLKAFF. CDR3 nucleotides: TGTGCCAGCAGTCGAGGAGGGTTGAAAGCTTTCTTT.

Many counts were recorded for this clonotype. This chain connects TRBV24-1 to TRBJ1-2; maybe TRBD1 (6 bases). CDR1 is KGHDR, CDR2 SFDVKD, per germline. Trimming pared 4 bases from V and 8 bases from J, leaving 13 bases between. This CDR3 is built from 13 residues. For the CDR3, the DNA is TGTGCCACCAGTGACAACAGGGTAGGAGGCTACACCTTC. Residues: CATSDNRVGGYTF.

V usage is TRBV27 and J usage is TRBJ1-1, with a tentative D call TRBD1 (6 bases). The V end was cut by 5 bases, the J end by 11 bases, with 21 bases between. Germline CDR1 MNHEY, CDR2 SMNVEV (reference sequence). This CDR3 comprises 14 residues. The CDR3 loop reads CASSLTRGGQGAFF. The CDR3 coding sequence is TGTGCCAGCAGTCTCACTCGGGGGGGCCAAGGGGCTTTCTTT.

CDR3 region: CASSYSEGAREKLFF. CDR3 DNA sequence: TGTGCCAGCAGTTACTCGGAGGGGGCGCGTGAAAAACTGTTTTTT. This rearrangement joins TRBV7-2 to TRBJ1-4; TRBD1 aligns across 7 bases. The CDR3 has 15 amino acids. Germline CDR1 is SGHTA and CDR2 is FQGNSA. V lost 6 bases to trimming and J lost 7 bases; unmatched junction nucleotides: 11.

The chain carries TRBV7-2 and TRBJ2-7, with 8 bases identical to TRBD2. J was trimmed by 4 bases and V by 1 base; bases with no gene match: 6. Germline V gene sequence: CDR1 SGHTA, CDR2 FQGNSA. The CDR3 is 15 residues long. The CDR3 nucleotides read TGTGCCAGCAGCTTAGTGGCGGGAGGCGGGTACGAGCAGTACTTC. Translating gives CASSLVAGGGYEQYF.

With respect to this clonotype: A read error may explain this, as a much larger clone is one base away. CDR3 protein: CASAQTGDNSPLHF. The CDR3, as DNA: TGTGCCAGCGCCCAGACAGGGGATAATTCACCCCTCCACTTT. The chain combines TRBV19 with TRBJ1-6; TRBD1 matches 8 bases. Germline V CDR1 and CDR2: LNHDA, SQIVND (reference sequence). There are 14 residues in the CDR3. Trimming took 9 bases from V and 5 from J; bases not matched to a gene: 6.